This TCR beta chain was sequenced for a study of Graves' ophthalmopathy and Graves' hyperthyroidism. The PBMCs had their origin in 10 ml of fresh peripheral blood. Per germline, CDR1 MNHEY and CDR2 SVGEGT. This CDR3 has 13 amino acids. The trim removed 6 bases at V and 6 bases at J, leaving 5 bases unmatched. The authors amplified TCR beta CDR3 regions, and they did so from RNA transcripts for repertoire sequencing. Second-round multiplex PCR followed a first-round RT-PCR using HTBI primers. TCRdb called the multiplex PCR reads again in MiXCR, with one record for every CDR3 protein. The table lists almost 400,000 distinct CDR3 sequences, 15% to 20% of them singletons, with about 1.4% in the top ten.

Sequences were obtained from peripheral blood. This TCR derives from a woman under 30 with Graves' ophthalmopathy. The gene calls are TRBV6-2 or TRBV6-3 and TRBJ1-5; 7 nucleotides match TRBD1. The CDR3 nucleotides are TGTGCCAGCAGCTATTACAGGGGTCAGCCCCAGCATTTT. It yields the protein CASSYYRGQPQHF.